This TCR beta chain was sequenced in a study of cytomegalovirus exposure and HLA in healthy donors. Study-wide results and limits: An analysis that was carried out later associated some 17,000 TCR beta sequences with HLA alleles at 0.05 false discovery rate. Other equally common chains were less clonally expanded than HLA-associated TCR beta chains, a later analysis showed.

Both 60 Vbeta primers and 13 Jbeta primers went into the PCR. Clones were sequenced by immunoSEQ multiplex PCR, and TCRdb holds only the in-frame ones, with some missing. The sample carries about 180,000 clones, roughly four fifths recorded once. The CDR3 is made up of 14 amino acids. Germline V lookup: CDR1 SGHAT, CDR2 FQNNGV. The V and J ends lost 5 bases and 1 base respectively, with 11 bases between them. Points on this clone: No antigen is known for it.

This chain connects TRBV11-2 to TRBJ1-1; TRBD1 is a possible D gene (5 bases). The receptor was isolated from a woman in her thirties in good health and CMV-seronegative. Sequencing input: PBMCs. Here the CDR3 DNA reads TGTGCCAGCAGCACCGGGACTGCGAACACTGAAGCTTTCTTT. It specifies CASSTGTANTEAFF.